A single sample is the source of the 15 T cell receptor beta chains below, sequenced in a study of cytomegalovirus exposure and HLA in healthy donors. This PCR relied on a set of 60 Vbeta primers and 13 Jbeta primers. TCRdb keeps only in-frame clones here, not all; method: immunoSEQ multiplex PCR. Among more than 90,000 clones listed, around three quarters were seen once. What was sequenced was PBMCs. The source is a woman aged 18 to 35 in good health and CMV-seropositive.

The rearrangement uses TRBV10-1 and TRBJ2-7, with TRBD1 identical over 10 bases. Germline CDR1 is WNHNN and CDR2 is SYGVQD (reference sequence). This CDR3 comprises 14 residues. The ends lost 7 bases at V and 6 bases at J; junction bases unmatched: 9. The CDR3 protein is CASTPTGGPREQYF. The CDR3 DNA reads TGCGCCAGCACACCGACAGGGGGCCCCCGCGAGCAGTACTTC.

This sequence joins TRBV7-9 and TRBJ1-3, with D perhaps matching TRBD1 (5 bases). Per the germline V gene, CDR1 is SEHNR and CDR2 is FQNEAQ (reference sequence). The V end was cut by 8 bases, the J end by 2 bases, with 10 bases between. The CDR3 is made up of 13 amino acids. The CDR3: CASQSGAGNTIYF. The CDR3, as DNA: TGTGCCAGCCAATCGGGGGCTGGAAACACCATATATTTT.

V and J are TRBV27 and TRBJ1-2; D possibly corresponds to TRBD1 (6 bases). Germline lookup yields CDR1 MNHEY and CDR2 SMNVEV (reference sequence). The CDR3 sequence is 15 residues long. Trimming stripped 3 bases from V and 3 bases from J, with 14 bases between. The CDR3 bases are TGTGCCAGCAGTTTCTCCGGGAGGGGGTACTATGGCTACACCTTC. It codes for CASSFSGRGYYGYTF.

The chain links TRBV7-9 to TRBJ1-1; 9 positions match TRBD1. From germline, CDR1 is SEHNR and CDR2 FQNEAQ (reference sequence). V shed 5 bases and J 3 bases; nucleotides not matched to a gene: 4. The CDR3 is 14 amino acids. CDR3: CASSAQGADTEAFF. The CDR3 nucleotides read TGTGCCAGCAGCGCACAGGGGGCCGACACTGAAGCTTTCTTT. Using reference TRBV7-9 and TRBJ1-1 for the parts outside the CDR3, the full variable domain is DTGVSQNPRHKITKRGQNVTFRCDPISEHNRLYWYRQTLGQGPEFLTYFQNEAQLEKSRLLSDRFSAERPKGSFSTLEIQRTEQGDSAMYLCASSAQGADTEAFFGQGTRLTVV.

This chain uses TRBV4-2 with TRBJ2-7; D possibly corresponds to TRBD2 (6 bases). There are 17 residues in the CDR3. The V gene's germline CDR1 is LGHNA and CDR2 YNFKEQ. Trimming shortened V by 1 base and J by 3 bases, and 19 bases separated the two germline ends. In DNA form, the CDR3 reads TGTGCCAGCAGCCAAGGATCCAGGTTTAGCGGCAACTACGAGCAGTACTTC. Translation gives CASSQGSRFSGNYEQYF.

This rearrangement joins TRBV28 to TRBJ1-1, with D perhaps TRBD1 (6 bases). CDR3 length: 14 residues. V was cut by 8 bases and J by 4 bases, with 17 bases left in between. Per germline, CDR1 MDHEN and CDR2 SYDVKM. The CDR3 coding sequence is TGTGCCAGCCGCGCTCAGATGGGGGCCACTGAAGCTTTCTTT. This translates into CASRAQMGATEAFF. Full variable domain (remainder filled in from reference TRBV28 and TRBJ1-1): DVKVTQSSRYLVKRTGEKVFLECVQDMDHENMFWYRQDPGLGLRLIYFSYDVKMKEKGDIPEGYSVSREKKERFSLILESASTNQTSMYLCASRAQMGATEAFFGQGTRLTVV.

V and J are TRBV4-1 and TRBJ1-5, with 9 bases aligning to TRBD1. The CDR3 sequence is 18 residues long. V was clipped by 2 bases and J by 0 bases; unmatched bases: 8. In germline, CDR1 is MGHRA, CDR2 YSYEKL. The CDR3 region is CASSQRWTGDYSNQPQHF. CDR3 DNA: TGCGCCAGCAGCCAAAGGTGGACAGGGGATTATAGCAATCAGCCCCAGCATTTT.

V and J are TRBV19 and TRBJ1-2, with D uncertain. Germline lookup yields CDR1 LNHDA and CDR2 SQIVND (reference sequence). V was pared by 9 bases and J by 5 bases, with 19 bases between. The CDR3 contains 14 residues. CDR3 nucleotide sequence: TGTGCCAGCACTCGGACTCCCGGGCATTATGGCTACACCTTC. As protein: CASTRTPGHYGYTF.

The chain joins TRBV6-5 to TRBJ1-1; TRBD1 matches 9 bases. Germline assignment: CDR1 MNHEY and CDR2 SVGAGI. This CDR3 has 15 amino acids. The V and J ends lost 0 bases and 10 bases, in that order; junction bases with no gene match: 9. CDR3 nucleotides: TGTGCCAGCAGTTACTCTTATACAGGGGGCGCTTCAGCTTTCTTT. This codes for CASSYSYTGGASAFF.

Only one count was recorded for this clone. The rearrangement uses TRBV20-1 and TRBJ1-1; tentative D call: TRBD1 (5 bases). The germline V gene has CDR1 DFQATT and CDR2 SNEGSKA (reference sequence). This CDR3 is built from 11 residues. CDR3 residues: CRGTLNTEAFF. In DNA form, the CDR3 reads TGCAGAGGGACTCTGAACACTGAAGCTTTCTTT.

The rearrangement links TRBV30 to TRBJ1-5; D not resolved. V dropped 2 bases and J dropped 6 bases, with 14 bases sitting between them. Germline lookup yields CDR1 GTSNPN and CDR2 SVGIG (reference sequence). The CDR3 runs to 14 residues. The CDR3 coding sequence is TGTGCCTGGAGTCCACCCCGGGAAGGTCAGCCCCAGCATTTT. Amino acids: CAWSPPREGQPQHF.

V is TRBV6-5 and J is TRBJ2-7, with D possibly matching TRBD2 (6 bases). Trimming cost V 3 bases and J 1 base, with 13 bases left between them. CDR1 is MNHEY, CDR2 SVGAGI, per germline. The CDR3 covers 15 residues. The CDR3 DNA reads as TGTGCCAGCAGTTATGGCGGGGTTTGGTCCTACGAGCAGTACTTC. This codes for CASSYGGVWSYEQYF.

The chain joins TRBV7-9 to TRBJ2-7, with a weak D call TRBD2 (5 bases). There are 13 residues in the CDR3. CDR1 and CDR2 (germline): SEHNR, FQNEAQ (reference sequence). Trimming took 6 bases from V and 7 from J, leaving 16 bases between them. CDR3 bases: TGTGCCAGCAGACCCGGCGGGCGCCTTGAGCAGTACTTC. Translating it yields CASRPGGRLEQYF.

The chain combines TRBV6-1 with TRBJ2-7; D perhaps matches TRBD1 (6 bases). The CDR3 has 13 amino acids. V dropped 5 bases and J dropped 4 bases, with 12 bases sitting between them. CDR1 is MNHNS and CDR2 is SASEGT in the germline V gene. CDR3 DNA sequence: TGTGCCAGCAGTTCCAGGGGAAGGTACGAGCAGTACTTC. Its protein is CASSSRGRYEQYF.

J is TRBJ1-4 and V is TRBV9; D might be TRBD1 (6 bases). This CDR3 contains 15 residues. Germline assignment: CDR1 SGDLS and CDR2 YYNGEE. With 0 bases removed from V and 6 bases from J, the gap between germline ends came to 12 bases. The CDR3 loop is CASSVAGARDEKLFF. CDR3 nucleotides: TGTGCCAGCAGCGTAGCAGGGGCCAGGGATGAAAAACTGTTTTTT. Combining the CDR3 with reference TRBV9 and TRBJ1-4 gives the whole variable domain DSGVTQTPKHLITATGQRVTLRCSPRSGDLSVYWYQQSLDQGLQFLIQYYNGEERAKGNILERFSAQQFPDLHSELNLSSLELGDSALYFCASSVAGARDEKLFFGSGTQLSVL.